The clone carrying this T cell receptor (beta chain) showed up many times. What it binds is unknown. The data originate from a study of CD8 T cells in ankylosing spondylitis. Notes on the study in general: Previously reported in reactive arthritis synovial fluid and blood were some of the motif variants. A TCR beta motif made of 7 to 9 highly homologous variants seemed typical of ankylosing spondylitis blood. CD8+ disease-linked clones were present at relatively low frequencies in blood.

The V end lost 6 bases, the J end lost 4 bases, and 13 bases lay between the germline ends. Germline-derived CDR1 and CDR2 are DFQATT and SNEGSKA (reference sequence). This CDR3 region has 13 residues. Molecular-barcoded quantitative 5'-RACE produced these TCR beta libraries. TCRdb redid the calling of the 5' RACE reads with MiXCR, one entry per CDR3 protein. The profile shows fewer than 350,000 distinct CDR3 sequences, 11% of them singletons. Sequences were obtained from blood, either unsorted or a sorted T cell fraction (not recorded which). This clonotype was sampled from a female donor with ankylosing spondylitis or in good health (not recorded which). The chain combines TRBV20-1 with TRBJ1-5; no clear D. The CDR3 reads CSAHLGANQPQHF. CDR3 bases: TGCAGTGCGCACCTGGGAGCTAATCAGCCCCAGCATTTT.